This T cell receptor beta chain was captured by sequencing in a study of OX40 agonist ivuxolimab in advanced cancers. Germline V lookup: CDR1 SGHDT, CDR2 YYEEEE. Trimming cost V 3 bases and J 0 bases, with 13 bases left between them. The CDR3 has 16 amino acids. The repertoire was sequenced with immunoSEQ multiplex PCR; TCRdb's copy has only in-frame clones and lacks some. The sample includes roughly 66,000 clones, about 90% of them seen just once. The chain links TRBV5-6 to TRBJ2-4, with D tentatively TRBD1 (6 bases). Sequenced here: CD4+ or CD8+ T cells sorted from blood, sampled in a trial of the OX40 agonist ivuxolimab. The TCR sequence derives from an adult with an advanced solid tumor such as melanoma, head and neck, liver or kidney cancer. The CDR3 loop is CASSSQGILAKNIQYF. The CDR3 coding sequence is TGTGCCAGCAGCTCTCAGGGGATTCTAGCCAAAAACATTCAGTACTTC.